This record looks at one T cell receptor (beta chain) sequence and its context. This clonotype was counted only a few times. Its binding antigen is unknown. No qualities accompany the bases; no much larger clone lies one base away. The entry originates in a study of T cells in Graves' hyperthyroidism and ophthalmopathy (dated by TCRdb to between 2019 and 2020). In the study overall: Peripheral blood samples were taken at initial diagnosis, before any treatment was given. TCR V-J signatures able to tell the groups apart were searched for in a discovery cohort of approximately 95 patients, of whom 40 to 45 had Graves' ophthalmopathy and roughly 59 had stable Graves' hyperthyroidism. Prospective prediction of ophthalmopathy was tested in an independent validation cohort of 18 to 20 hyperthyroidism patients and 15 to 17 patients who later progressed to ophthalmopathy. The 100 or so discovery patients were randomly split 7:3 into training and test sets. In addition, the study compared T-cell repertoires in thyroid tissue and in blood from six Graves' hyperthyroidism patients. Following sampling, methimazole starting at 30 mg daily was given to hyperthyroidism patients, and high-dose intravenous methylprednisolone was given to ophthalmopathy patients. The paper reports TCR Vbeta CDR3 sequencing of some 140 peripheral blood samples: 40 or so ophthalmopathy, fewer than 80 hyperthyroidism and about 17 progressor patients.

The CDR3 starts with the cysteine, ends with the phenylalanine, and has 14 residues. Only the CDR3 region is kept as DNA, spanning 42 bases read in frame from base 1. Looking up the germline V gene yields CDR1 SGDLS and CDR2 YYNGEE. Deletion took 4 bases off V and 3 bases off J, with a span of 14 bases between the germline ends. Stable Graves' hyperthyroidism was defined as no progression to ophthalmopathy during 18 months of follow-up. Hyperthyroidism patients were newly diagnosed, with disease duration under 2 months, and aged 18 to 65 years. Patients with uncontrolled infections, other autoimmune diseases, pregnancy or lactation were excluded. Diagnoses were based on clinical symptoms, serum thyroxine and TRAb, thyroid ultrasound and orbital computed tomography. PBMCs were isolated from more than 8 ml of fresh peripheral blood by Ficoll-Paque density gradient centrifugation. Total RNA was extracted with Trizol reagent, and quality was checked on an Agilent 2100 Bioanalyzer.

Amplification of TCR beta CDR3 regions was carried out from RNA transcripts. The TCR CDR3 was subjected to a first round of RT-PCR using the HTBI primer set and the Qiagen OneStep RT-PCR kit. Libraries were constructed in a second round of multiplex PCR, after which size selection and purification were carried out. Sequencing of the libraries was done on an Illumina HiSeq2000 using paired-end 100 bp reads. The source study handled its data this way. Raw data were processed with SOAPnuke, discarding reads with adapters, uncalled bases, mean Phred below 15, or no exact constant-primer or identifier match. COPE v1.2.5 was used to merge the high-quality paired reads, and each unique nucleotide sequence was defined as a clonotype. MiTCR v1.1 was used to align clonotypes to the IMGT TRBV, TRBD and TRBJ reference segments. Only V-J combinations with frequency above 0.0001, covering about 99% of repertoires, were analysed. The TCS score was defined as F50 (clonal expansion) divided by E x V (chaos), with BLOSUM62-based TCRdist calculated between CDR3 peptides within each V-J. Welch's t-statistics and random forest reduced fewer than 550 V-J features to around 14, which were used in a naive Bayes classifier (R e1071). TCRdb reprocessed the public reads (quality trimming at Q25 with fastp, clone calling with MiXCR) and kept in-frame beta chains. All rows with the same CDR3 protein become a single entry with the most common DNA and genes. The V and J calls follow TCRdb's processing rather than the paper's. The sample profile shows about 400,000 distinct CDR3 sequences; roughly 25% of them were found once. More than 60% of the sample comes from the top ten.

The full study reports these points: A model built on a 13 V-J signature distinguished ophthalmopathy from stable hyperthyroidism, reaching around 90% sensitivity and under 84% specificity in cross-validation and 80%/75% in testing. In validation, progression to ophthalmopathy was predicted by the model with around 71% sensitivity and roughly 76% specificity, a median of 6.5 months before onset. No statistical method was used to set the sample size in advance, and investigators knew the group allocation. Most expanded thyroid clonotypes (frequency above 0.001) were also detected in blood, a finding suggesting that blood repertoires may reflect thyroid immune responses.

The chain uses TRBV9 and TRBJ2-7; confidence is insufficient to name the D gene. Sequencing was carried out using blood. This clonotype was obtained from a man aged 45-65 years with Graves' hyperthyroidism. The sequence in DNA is TGTGCCAGCAGCCCTACGGCAGGCGGCTACGAGCAGTACTTC. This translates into CASSPTAGGYEQYF.